This T cell receptor (beta chain) was sequenced in a study of radiation and T cells in renal cell carcinoma. Documented time point: blood 4 weeks post-SBRT, at nephrectomy. The sample's treatment: 15 Gy SBRT to primary tumor, nephrectomy 4 weeks later. CDR1 is SQVTM and CDR2 is ANQGSEA in the germline V gene. The CDR3 consists of 12 residues. Trimming took 5 bases from V and 4 from J, leaving 11 bases between them. The protocol was immunoSEQ multiplex PCR, while the TCRdb copy is restricted to in-frame clones and leaves out a portion. The sample consists of under 200,000 clones, roughly nine tenths of them appearing once.

The clonotype comes from a woman between 50 and 59 years old with renal cell carcinoma. The chain links TRBV29-1 to TRBJ1-2, with D unresolved. The sequencing here drew on blood, taken from a patient whose treatment included radiotherapy and nephrectomy. This CDR3 is CSVNTGSYGYTF. CDR3 in DNA: TGCAGCGTTAATACCGGGTCCTATGGCTACACCTTC.